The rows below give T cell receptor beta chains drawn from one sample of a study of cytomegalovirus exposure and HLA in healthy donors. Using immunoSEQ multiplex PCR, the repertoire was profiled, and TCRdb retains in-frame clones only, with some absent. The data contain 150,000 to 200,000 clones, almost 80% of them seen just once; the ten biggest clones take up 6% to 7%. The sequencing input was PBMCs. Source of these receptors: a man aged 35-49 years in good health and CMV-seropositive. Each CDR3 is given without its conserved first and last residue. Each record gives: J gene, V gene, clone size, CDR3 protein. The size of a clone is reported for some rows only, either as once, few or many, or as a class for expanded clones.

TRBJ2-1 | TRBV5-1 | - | ASSLGSSGRADEQF
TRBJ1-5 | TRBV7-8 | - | ASSPQEADSNQPQH
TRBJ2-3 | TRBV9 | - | ASSAGGNWY
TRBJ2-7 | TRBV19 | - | ASSTLSSGRWDEQY
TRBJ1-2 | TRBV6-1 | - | ASRIPGGLLYGYT
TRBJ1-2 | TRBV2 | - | ASSVLTDNGYT
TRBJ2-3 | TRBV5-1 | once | ASRSTLRTDTQY
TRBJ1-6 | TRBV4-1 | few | ASSHLQGQGNGIPPLH
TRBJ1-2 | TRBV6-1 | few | ASSEGGPGNYGYT
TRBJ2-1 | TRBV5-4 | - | ASSFYSEQF
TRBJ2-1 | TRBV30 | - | AWEAGLTDSEQF
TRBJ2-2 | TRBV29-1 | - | SAGTGVTGELF
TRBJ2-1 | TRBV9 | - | ASSPRQKYNEQF
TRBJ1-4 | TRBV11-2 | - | ASSLIRVSNEKLF
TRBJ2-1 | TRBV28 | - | ASTTGYNEQF
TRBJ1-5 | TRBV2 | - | ASSEEGQGPPQH
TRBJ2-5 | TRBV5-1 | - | ASSLIPETQY
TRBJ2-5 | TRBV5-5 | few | ASSGAGFGETQY
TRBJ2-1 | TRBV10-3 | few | AISEREVTYNEQF
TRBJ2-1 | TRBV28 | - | ASSFAGEHYNEQF
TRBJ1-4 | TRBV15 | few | ATSRDSQGRGRLF
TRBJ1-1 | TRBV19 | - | ASSTRTGGTEAF
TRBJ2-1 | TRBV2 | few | ASSEQTSSYNEQF
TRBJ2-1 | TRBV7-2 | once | ASFSGRGNSYNEQF
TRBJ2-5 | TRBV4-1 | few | ASSQVLRGLETQY
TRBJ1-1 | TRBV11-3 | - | ASSFTVTEAF
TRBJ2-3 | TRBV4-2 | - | ASSSGGAGTDTQY
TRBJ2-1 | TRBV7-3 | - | ASSPSGRASYNEQF
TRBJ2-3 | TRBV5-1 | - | ASSLAGDTQY
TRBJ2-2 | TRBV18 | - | ASSLLGPDTGELF
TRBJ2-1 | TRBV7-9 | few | ASSSWTSGPSYNEQF
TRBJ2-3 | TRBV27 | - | ASSFNPGSDTQY
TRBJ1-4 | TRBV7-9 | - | ASSSVGSNEKLF
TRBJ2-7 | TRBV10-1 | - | ASSPTGGYEQY
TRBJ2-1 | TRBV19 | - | ASSPWDSNNEQF
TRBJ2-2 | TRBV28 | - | ASRPGTGGTGELF
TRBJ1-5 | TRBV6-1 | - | ASSPVRGQPQH
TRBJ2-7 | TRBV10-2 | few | ASTRTSESYEQY
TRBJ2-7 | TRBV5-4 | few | ASSPSGRARSTYEQY
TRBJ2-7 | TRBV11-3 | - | ASTPPGLGRYEQY
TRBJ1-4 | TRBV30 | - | AWSLRRLNEKLF
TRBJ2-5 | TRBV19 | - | ASSKGTRGQETQY
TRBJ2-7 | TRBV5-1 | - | ASSFTLADSTYEQY
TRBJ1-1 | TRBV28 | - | ASTERTALNTEAF
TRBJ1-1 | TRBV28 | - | ASSLSGHAFEAF
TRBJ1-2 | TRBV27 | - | ASSSWDSPLGGYT
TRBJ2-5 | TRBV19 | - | ASSIDWQGGTTQY
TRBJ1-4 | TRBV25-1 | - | ASSGQGYNEKLF
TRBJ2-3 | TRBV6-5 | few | ASSALVADTQY